A single sample gave rise to the 26 T cell receptor beta chains below, sequenced in a study of chemoradiotherapy in HPV16-positive cancers (dated by TCRdb to 2021 to 2024). The method behind the library was the immunoSEQ multiplex PCR assay. This immuneACCESS table, as held by TCRdb, lists in-frame sequences with V and J called but not all clones. Of the missing ones, under half trace to an unresolved V gene in checked studies; the others have no known cause. Recorded for this sample are about 19,000 clones; around 84% of them occurred a single time. Of the sample, about 4% is held by the ten largest clones. The material was blood, obtained from a patient who underwent chemoradiotherapy. The receptors originated from a human donor with HPV-associated anogenital cancer.

The CDR3 loop reads CASSYSDREGAEAFF. CDR3 DNA sequence: TGTGCCAGCAGTTACTCGGACAGGGAGGGTGCTGAAGCTTTCTTT. This rearrangement joins TRBV6-5 to TRBJ1-1, with 8 bases fitting TRBD1. The CDR3 runs 15 residues. V lost 0 bases and J lost 6; bases outside the gene matches: 6. Germline loops: CDR1 MNHEY, CDR2 SVGAGI.

CDR3: CASSRGQGLDEKLFF. As DNA, the CDR3 is TGTGCCAGCAGCCGGGGACAGGGACTAGATGAAAAACTGTTTTTT. The rearrangement uses TRBV6-6 and TRBJ1-4; 9 nucleotides line up with TRBD1. Trimming took 6 bases from V and 6 from J; bases not matched to a gene: 8. The CDR3 covers 15 residues. Germline CDR1 reads MNHNY; CDR2 reads SVGAGI (reference sequence).

The gene calls are TRBV19 and TRBJ2-5; possibly TRBD2 for D (5 bases). Trimming removed 5 bases from V and 4 bases from J, with 17 bases in between. CDR3 size: 15 residues. Germline values: CDR1 LNHDA, CDR2 SQIVND (reference sequence). CDR3: CASSLREAGVETQYF. CDR3 DNA: TGTGCCAGTAGTTTGAGGGAAGCTGGTGTAGAGACCCAGTACTTC.

This rearrangement joins TRBV4-2 to TRBJ2-3; 11 bases fit TRBD1. Germline CDR1 LGHNA, CDR2 YNFKEQ. Trimming cost V 1 base and J 7 bases; bases outside gene matches: 13. This CDR3 contains 18 residues. In nucleotides, the CDR3 is TGTGCCAGCAGCCAAGGGGTTCTAGGACAGGGGGCCCCATATACGCAGTATTTT. Translating gives CASSQGVLGQGAPYTQYF.

V gene TRBV4-1 combines with J gene TRBJ2-7; D unclear. The CDR3 loop spans 17 amino acids. Trimming took off 1 base at V and 1 base at J, with 17 bases between the two ends. The germline gives CDR1 MGHRA, CDR2 YSYEKL. The CDR3 DNA follows: TGCGCCAGCAGCCAAGGGGGTGGGGAATTAGGGTCCTACGAGCAGTACTTC. It is translated as CASSQGGGELGSYEQYF.

J is TRBJ1-4 and V is TRBV5-1, with TRBD1 as a possible D gene (6 bases). V lost 4 bases to trimming and J lost 4 bases, with 14 bases between them. Germline V lookup: CDR1 SGHRS, CDR2 YFSETQ. The CDR3 is 15 amino acids. The CDR3 sequence is CASSLLQGHNEKLFF. Here the CDR3 DNA reads TGCGCCAGCAGCCTACTACAGGGCCATAATGAAAAACTGTTTTTT.

The table lists this clone with a count of one. CDR3 residues: CASSQNPGRSYEQYF. CDR3 sequence (DNA): TGCGCCAGCAGCCAAAATCCGGGACGGAGCTACGAGCAGTACTTC. The rearrangement links TRBV4-3 to TRBJ2-7; possibly TRBD1 or TRBD2 for D (5 bases each). Germline V gene data show CDR1 as LGHNA and CDR2 as YSLEER. Trimming took off 2 bases at V and 3 bases at J, with 14 bases between the two ends. The length of the CDR3 is 15 residues.

The V call is TRBV2, the J call TRBJ1-2; D is unclear. This CDR3 region has 15 residues. CDR1 SNHLY and CDR2 FYNNEI come from the germline V gene. The ends were cut back, 1 base at V and 4 bases at J, with 13 bases in the middle. Here the CDR3 reads CASSEGPHELYGYTF. The DNA of the CDR3 is TGTGCCAGCAGTGAAGGCCCTCATGAACTCTATGGCTACACCTTC. The whole variable domain, filled in from reference TRBV2 and TRBJ1-2, reads EPEVTQTPSHQVTQMGQEVILRCVPISNHLYFYWYRQILGQKVEFLVSFYNNEISEKSEIFDDQFSVERPDGSNFTLKIRSTKLEDSAMYFCASSEGPHELYGYTFGSGTRLTVV.

The genes are TRBV4-2 and TRBJ2-5; D may be TRBD2 (5 bases). Trimming left V 0 bases short and J 1 base short, with 21 bases between. Germline V gives CDR1 LGHNA, CDR2 YNFKEQ. The CDR3 contains 19 residues. CDR3: CASSQDWRGMGSFQETQYF. The CDR3 DNA reads TGTGCCAGCAGCCAAGATTGGCGAGGGATGGGATCATTCCAAGAGACCCAGTACTTC.

The chain recombines TRBV5-4 with TRBJ2-5, with TRBD2 identical over 8 bases. V was clipped by 4 bases and J by 2 bases; unmatched bases: 13. This CDR3 comprises 17 residues. Germline V CDR1 and CDR2: SGHNT, YYREEE (reference sequence). CDR3 bases: TGTGCCAGCAGCCCTCGCGGGGTAGCGGGGCAGCAAGAGACCCAGTACTTC. As protein: CASSPRGVAGQQETQYF.

The chain couples TRBV4-1 to TRBJ2-3, with 7 bases matching TRBD2. V was pared by 1 base and J by 4 bases, with 2 bases of the junction left unmatched. The CDR3 length is 14 residues. The germline V gene encodes CDR1 MGHRA and CDR2 YSYEKL. The DNA for the CDR3 is TGCGCCAGCAGCCAAGGACTAGCTCCAGATACGCAGTATTTT. It yields the protein CASSQGLAPDTQYF.

J is TRBJ1-1 and V is TRBV2; a weak D match, TRBD1 (5 bases). Trimming removed 3 bases at V and 1 base at J, with 12 bases between. The V gene's germline CDR1 is SNHLY and CDR2 FYNNEI. CDR3 size: 15 residues. CDR3 DNA: TGTGCCAGCAGTGACCGGACACCTGGGAACACTGAAGCTTTCTTT. This sequence encodes CASSDRTPGNTEAFF.

This clone occurred a few times. The chain couples TRBV7-3 to TRBJ2-5, with TRBD2 identical over 8 bases. V gave up 4 bases and J gave up 5 bases; unmatched junction bases: 3. The CDR3 consists of 13 residues. From germline, CDR1 is SGHTA and CDR2 FQGTGA. CDR3 protein: CASSSGGPETQYF. The CDR3 DNA reads as TGTGCCAGCAGCTCGGGGGGGCCGGAGACCCAGTACTTC.

The chain uses TRBV19 and TRBJ1-4, with 7 bases fitting TRBD1. Trimming cost V 9 bases and J 3 bases; bases outside gene matches: 1. CDR1 is LNHDA, CDR2 SQIVND, per germline (reference sequence). The CDR3 is 12 residues long. CDR3 region: CASGTANEKLFF. Here the CDR3 DNA reads TGTGCCAGCGGGACAGCTAATGAAAAACTGTTTTTT.

V and J are TRBV28 and TRBJ1-1, with 8 bases aligning to TRBD1. Germline V gives CDR1 MDHEN, CDR2 SYDVKM. Trimming at V came to 6 bases and at J to 1 base, leaving 1 base not matched to a gene. The CDR3 runs to 13 residues. The CDR3 DNA is TGTGCCAGCAGAGGACAGGGGAACACTGAAGCTTTCTTT. Protein product: CASRGQGNTEAFF.

The chain carries TRBV9 and TRBJ1-3; D not resolved. The CDR3 has 14 residues. V lost 2 bases to trimming and J lost 5 bases, with 11 bases between them. The germline V gene encodes CDR1 SGDLS and CDR2 YYNGEE. CDR3 region: CASSVWEGRNTIYF. In nucleotides, the CDR3 is TGTGCCAGCAGCGTGTGGGAAGGAAGAAACACCATATATTTT.

The genes are TRBV6-1 and TRBJ2-7; D perhaps matches TRBD1 (5 bases). The CDR3 loop spans 14 amino acids. CDR1 and CDR2 from the germline V gene are MNHNS and SASEGT. Trimming shortened V by 4 bases and J by 0 bases, and 10 bases separated the two germline ends. The CDR3, as DNA: TGTGCCAGCAGTGCGACGACAGTCTCCTACGAGCAGTACTTC. Translated, it gives CASSATTVSYEQYF.

The chain is built from TRBV6-6 and TRBJ1-3, with D tentatively TRBD1 (5 bases). With 5 bases removed from V and 7 bases from J, the gap between germline ends came to 21 bases. This CDR3 has 16 amino acids. Germline loops: CDR1 MNHNY, CDR2 SVGAGI (reference sequence). This CDR3 is CASSPPPGRVGNTIYF. Here the CDR3 DNA reads TGTGCCAGCAGTCCCCCCCCCGGCAGGGTGGGCAACACCATATATTTT.

This sequence joins TRBV16 and TRBJ2-7; D might be TRBD1 (5 bases). Trimming pared 2 bases from V and 0 bases from J, leaving 8 bases between. CDR1 and CDR2 (germline): KGHSY, FQNENV. The CDR3 consists of 14 residues. The DNA for the CDR3 is TGTGCCAGCAGCCAAAGGCAGGGCTCCTACGAGCAGTACTTC. Amino acid sequence: CASSQRQGSYEQYF.

The V and J genes are TRBV10-2 and TRBJ2-3, with D perhaps assigned TRBD1 or TRBD2 (5 bases each). Germline V lookup: CDR1 WSHSY, CDR2 SAAADI. This CDR3 has 15 residues. V dropped 5 bases and J dropped 1 base, with 13 bases sitting between them. Here the CDR3 reads CASSRDGSGTDTQYF. The CDR3, as DNA: TGCGCCAGCAGTAGGGACGGATCTGGCACAGATACGCAGTATTTT.

The chain uses TRBV18 and TRBJ1-2; no reliable D call. CDR1 and CDR2 (germline): KGHSH, LQKENI. Trimming cost V 0 bases and J 6 bases, with 8 bases left between them. This CDR3 spans 13 amino acids. This CDR3 reads CASSPPSRDGYTF. The CDR3 DNA sequence: TGTGCCAGCTCACCACCGTCAAGGGATGGCTACACCTTC. Using reference TRBV18 and TRBJ1-2 for the parts outside the CDR3, the full variable domain is NAGVMQNPRHLVRRRGQEARLRCSPMKGHSHVYWYRQLPEEGLKFMVYLQKENIIDESGMPKERFSAEFPKEGPSILRIQQVVRGDSAAYFCASSPPSRDGYTFGSGTRLTVV.

This chain uses TRBV6-4 with TRBJ1-5; D gene uncertain. This CDR3 comprises 13 residues. V lost 3 bases and J lost 1, with 4 bases in between. Germline CDR1 MRHNA, CDR2 SNTAGT. CDR3 protein: CASSEGSNQPQHF. The CDR3 coding sequence is TGTGCCAGCAGTGAGGGAAGCAATCAGCCCCAGCATTTT.

The J gene is TRBJ2-3, the V gene TRBV6-5; possibly TRBD1 for D (5 bases). Germline V lookup: CDR1 MNHEY, CDR2 SVGAGI. The V gene lost 6 bases and the J gene lost 0 bases, with 10 bases spanning the gap. The CDR3 contains 14 residues. The CDR3 here is CASSYRFSTDTQYF. In nucleotides, the CDR3 is TGTGCCAGCAGCTACAGGTTTAGCACAGATACGCAGTATTTT.

V and J are TRBV29-1 and TRBJ1-1; D uncertain. CDR1 and CDR2 from the germline V gene are SQVTM and ANQGSEA. The V gene lost 5 bases and the J gene lost 11 bases, with 18 bases spanning the gap. This CDR3 contains 12 residues. The CDR3 spells CSVQATAGVAFF. In DNA, the CDR3 is TGCAGCGTTCAAGCAACGGCCGGGGTGGCTTTCTTT. The full variable domain, with the rest looked up from reference TRBV29-1 and TRBJ1-1, is SAVISQKPSRDICQRGTSLTIQCQVDSQVTMMFWYRQQPGQSLTLIATANQGSEATYESGFVIDKFPISRPNLTFSTLTVSNMSPEDSSIYLCSVQATAGVAFFGQGTRLTVV.

The chain is built from TRBV19 and TRBJ1-2, with D maybe TRBD1 (5 bases). Germline V CDR1 and CDR2: LNHDA, SQIVND (reference sequence). CDR3 length equals 16 residues. Trimming removed 5 bases at V and 3 bases at J, with 19 bases between. The CDR3 region is CASSPRGGGRDYGYTF. CDR3 bases: TGTGCCAGTAGTCCACGGGGCGGGGGTAGAGACTATGGCTACACCTTC.

The count of this clone is one. This sequence joins TRBV29-1 and TRBJ2-3; D remains unclear. Trimming took off 4 bases at V and 0 bases at J, with 17 bases between the two ends. Germline CDR1 SQVTM, CDR2 ANQGSEA. The CDR3 has 16 amino acids. CDR3 DNA: TGCAGCGTTGCCGGTTCCCAGGCCTCTAGCACAGATACGCAGTATTTT. Protein: CSVAGSQASSTDTQYF.